Each of the 21 T cell receptor beta chains below was sequenced from the same sample in a study of CD8 T cells in Susac syndrome. Random hexamers were used to reverse transcribe an amount of about 0.45 to 1 ug RNA. TCRdb re-analysed the immunoSEQ multiplex PCR reads in MiXCR, keeping a single row per CDR3 protein. The repertoire holds approximately 260,000 distinct CDR3 sequences, 90% to 96% seen once, with about 0.095% in the top ten. Sequences were obtained from CD4+ T cells from PBMCs. The source is a human donor with Susac syndrome.

The rearrangement joins TRBV6-6 to TRBJ2-5, with TRBD1 as a possible D gene (5 bases). Looked up from germline, CDR1 is MNHNY and CDR2 is SVGAGI (reference sequence). Trimming stripped 0 bases from V and 5 bases from J, with 16 bases between. The CDR3 covers 16 residues. The DNA of the CDR3 is TGTGCCAGCAGTTACTCGGTGGGGCCTCGAACGGAGACCCAGTACTTC. Translated, it gives CASSYSVGPRTETQYF.

The rearrangement uses TRBV12-3 or TRBV12-4 and TRBJ1-2; 8 nucleotides line up with TRBD1. J was trimmed by 6 bases and V by 5 bases; bases with no gene match: 2. CDR3 size: 12 residues. The CDR3 region has the DNA TGTGCCAGCAGTGAGACAGGGGATGGCTACACCTTC. Protein product: CASSETGDGYTF.

V usage is TRBV20-1 and J usage is TRBJ2-5, with D uncertain. Per the germline V gene, CDR1 is DFQATT and CDR2 is SNEGSKA (reference sequence). The CDR3 contains 14 residues. V lost 0 bases and J 5 bases, leaving 13 bases between the germline ends. The CDR3 bases are TGCAGTGCTAGAGATCTGGTCTACGCGGAGACCCAGTACTTC. This encodes CSARDLVYAETQYF.

The chain uses TRBV29-1 and TRBJ1-2, with D unclear. The V end lost 3 bases, the J end lost 10 bases, and 9 bases lay between the germline ends. Germline V gene data show CDR1 as SQVTM and CDR2 as ANQGSEA. This CDR3 comprises 10 residues. This CDR3 reads CSVEYPNYTF. The CDR3 DNA follows: TGCAGCGTTGAGTACCCCAACTACACCTTC.

The chain joins TRBV5-1 to TRBJ1-1; D is unresolved. Germline V gene data show CDR1 as SGHRS and CDR2 as YFSETQ. Trimming removed 0 bases at V and 4 bases at J, with 13 bases between. The CDR3 has 15 residues. CDR3 sequence (DNA): TGCGCCAGCAGCTTGGGGCAGCCTGGGGTCACTGAAGCTTTCTTT. Its translation: CASSLGQPGVTEAFF.

The chain recombines TRBV20-1 with TRBJ1-1, with D possibly being TRBD1 (6 bases). The CDR3 runs 12 residues. Germline V gene data show CDR1 as DFQATT and CDR2 as SNEGSKA (reference sequence). Trimming shortened V by 0 bases and J by 11 bases, and 13 bases separated the two germline ends. CDR3: CSAREVVGGAFF. The CDR3, as DNA: TGCAGTGCTAGAGAGGTGGTCGGGGGCGCTTTCTTT.

The chain employs TRBV3-1 and TRBJ2-1; TRBD2 matches 10 bases. Germline CDR1 is LGHDT and CDR2 is YNNKEL (reference sequence). The CDR3 contains 14 residues. V shed 2 bases, J shed 7 bases, and the junction held 2 bases outside the gene matches. CDR3 sequence reads: CASSQPSGSNEQFF. Written as DNA, the CDR3 is TGTGCCAGCAGCCAACCTAGCGGGAGTAATGAGCAGTTCTTC.

J is TRBJ1-5 and V is TRBV28, with D tentatively TRBD1 (5 bases). Germline CDR1 is MDHEN and CDR2 is SYDVKM. The V and J ends lost 8 bases and 7 bases respectively, with 12 bases between them. The CDR3 has 12 residues. CDR3 region: CASETGGQPQHF. The CDR3 DNA is TGTGCCAGCGAAACCGGGGGACAGCCCCAGCATTTT.

This clonotype was observed a single time. V is TRBV7-3 and J is TRBJ2-6, with D perhaps matching TRBD1 (5 bases). The CDR3 loop spans 16 amino acids. Germline V gene lookup returns CDR1 SGHTA and CDR2 FQGTGA. The V end lost 2 bases, the J end lost 0 bases, and 8 bases lay between the germline ends. Here the CDR3 reads CASSLGATSGANVLTF. DNA for the CDR3: TGTGCCAGCAGCTTAGGGGCTACCTCTGGGGCCAACGTCCTGACTTTC.

V is TRBV13 and J is TRBJ2-3; 10 bases align to TRBD2. The CDR3 loop spans 14 amino acids. CDR1 is PRHDT and CDR2 is FYEKMQ in the germline V gene (reference sequence). Trimming cost V 8 bases and J 5 bases; bases outside gene matches: 7. CDR3 protein: CASSLAGVGDTQYF. DNA for the CDR3: TGTGCCAGCTCGCTAGCGGGAGTTGGAGATACGCAGTATTTT.

The CDR3 region is CAISERGTSTDTQYF. CDR3 bases: TGTGCCATCAGTGAACGGGGAACTAGCACAGATACGCAGTATTTT. The J gene is TRBJ2-3, the V gene TRBV10-3; possibly TRBD2 for D (5 bases). The CDR3 loop spans 15 amino acids. V shed 3 bases and J shed 0 bases, with 10 bases lying between them. CDR1 and CDR2 from the germline V gene are ENHRY and SYGVKD.

The V and J genes are TRBV7-8 and TRBJ1-4; a weak D match, TRBD1 (5 bases). The germline V gene encodes CDR1 SGHVS and CDR2 FQNEAQ. The germline V and J ends were trimmed by 4 bases and 8 bases, with 20 bases remaining between them. This CDR3 spans 16 amino acids. DNA of the CDR3: TGTGCCAGCAGCTCGATGCCTGGCAGAACAGGAGAAAAACTGTTTTTT. Its protein product is CASSSMPGRTGEKLFF.

The chain has TRBV27 and TRBJ2-1; D not certain. CDR1 and CDR2 from the germline V gene are MNHEY and SMNVEV (reference sequence). This CDR3 comprises 13 residues. The V gene lost 9 bases and the J gene lost 2 bases, with 11 bases spanning the gap. The CDR3 DNA follows: TGTGCCAGGATGGGTCCTCCCTACAATGAGCAGTTCTTC. This encodes CARMGPPYNEQFF.

V is TRBV28 and J is TRBJ2-7; D not certain. Germline V gives CDR1 MDHEN, CDR2 SYDVKM. The CDR3 consists of 12 residues. CDR3 nucleotides: TGTGGGTCCTCCCTGGGCCTCTACGAGCAGTACTTC. It is translated as CGSSLGLYEQYF.

The chain links TRBV20-1 to TRBJ1-5; D perhaps matches TRBD1 (5 bases). V was shortened by 0 bases and J by 3 bases, with 9 bases between the two germline ends. This CDR3 is built from 14 residues. Germline assignment: CDR1 DFQATT and CDR2 SNEGSKA (reference sequence). The CDR3 DNA is TGCAGTGCTAGAGAGGGGACCGCCAATCAGCCCCAGCATTTT. Translating gives CSAREGTANQPQHF.

The chain has TRBV3-1 and TRBJ2-5; TRBD2 matches 10 bases. CDR3 length equals 18 residues. V lost 0 bases and J lost 4; bases outside the gene matches: 11. From germline, CDR1 is LGHDT and CDR2 YNNKEL (reference sequence). CDR3 in amino acids: CASSQDWKASGSGETQYF. The CDR3 bases are TGTGCCAGCAGCCAAGATTGGAAGGCTAGCGGGAGTGGAGAGACCCAGTACTTC.

The chain links TRBV21-1 to TRBJ1-4; the table's D call TRBD1 went unverified against the DNA. TRBV21-1 is a pseudogene segment. This CDR3 comprises 14 residues. The DNA for the CDR3 is TGTGCCAGCCGGGGGAGAGGGCGCAATGAAAAACTGTTTTTT. Protein sequence: CASRGRGRNEKLFF.

V and J are TRBV5-1 and TRBJ1-2; the D gene is possibly TRBD1 (5 bases). The V gene lost 5 bases and the J gene lost 6 bases, with 14 bases spanning the gap. Germline V gene lookup returns CDR1 SGHRS and CDR2 YFSETQ. The CDR3 extends over 13 amino acids. The CDR3 nucleotides are TGCGCCAGCAGACGCGACAGTGGGAATGGCTACACCTTC. It translates to CASRRDSGNGYTF.

The chain links TRBV3-1 to TRBJ2-1; D might be TRBD1 (5 bases). Germline CDR1 reads LGHDT; CDR2 reads YNNKEL (reference sequence). There are 13 residues in the CDR3. Trimming left V 2 bases short and J 7 bases short, with 9 bases between. CDR3 nucleotide sequence: TGTGCCAGCAGCCAACTTCAGGGTAATGAGCAGTTCTTC. Its translation: CASSQLQGNEQFF.

Only one count was recorded for this clonotype. The rearrangement uses TRBV6-1 and TRBJ2-3; no reliable D call. Germline V gene data show CDR1 as MNHNS and CDR2 as SASEGT. Trimming removed 4 bases at V and 2 bases at J, with 10 bases between. The CDR3 contains 14 residues. CDR3 nucleotide sequence: TGTGCCAGCAGTGGGGTCCGTGACACAGATACGCAGTATTTT. Its translation is CASSGVRDTDTQYF.

This sequence joins TRBV28 and TRBJ1-5; the D gene is possibly TRBD1 (5 bases). The germline gives CDR1 MDHEN, CDR2 SYDVKM. Trimming stripped 8 bases from V and 3 bases from J, with 17 bases between. The CDR3 is 15 amino acids. The CDR3 nucleotides read TGTGCCAGCGCCCTCGGACAAGCGCACAATCAGCCCCAGCATTTT. It specifies CASALGQAHNQPQHF.